A single sample gave rise to the 24 T cell receptor beta chains below, sequenced in a study of cytomegalovirus exposure and HLA in healthy donors. PCR employed 60 Vbeta and 13 Jbeta primers. Profiled with immunoSEQ multiplex PCR; TCRdb holds only in-frame clones, not every one. The profile shows some 42,000 clones, approximately 55% of them singletons. Sequenced material: PBMCs. All receptors derive from a human donor in good health.

The rearrangement links TRBV11-2 to TRBJ2-7, with 7 bases matching TRBD1. With 3 bases clipped from V and 2 bases from J, the junction kept 1 base outside the gene matches. The germline gives CDR1 SGHAT, CDR2 FQNNGV. This CDR3 region has 13 residues. The CDR3 DNA is TGTGCCAGCAGCTTTGACAGGGCCTACGAGCAGTACTTC. Amino acids: CASSFDRAYEQYF.

This rearrangement joins TRBV15 to TRBJ2-5; possibly TRBD1 for D (6 bases). CDR3 length: 15 residues. Per the germline V gene, CDR1 is LNHNV and CDR2 is YYDKDF (reference sequence). The ends were cut back, 0 bases at V and 4 bases at J, with 12 bases in the middle. The CDR3: CATSRDPTGRETQYF. In DNA form, the CDR3 reads TGTGCCACCAGCAGAGATCCAACAGGGAGAGAGACCCAGTACTTC.

The rearrangement links TRBV4-3 to TRBJ2-3; TRBD1 is a possible D gene (6 bases). V was pared by 2 bases and J by 1 base, with 16 bases between. The germline gives CDR1 LGHNA, CDR2 YSLEER. This CDR3 comprises 17 residues. In DNA, the CDR3 is TGCGCCAGCAGCCAATCGCGAGGCAGGGGTGGCACAGATACGCAGTATTTT. Its translation is CASSQSRGRGGTDTQYF.

The chain joins TRBV7-3 to TRBJ2-5; 7 positions agree with TRBD2. CDR3 size: 16 residues. V gave up 5 bases and J gave up 4 bases; unmatched junction bases: 13. CDR1 and CDR2 from the germline V gene are SGHTA and FQGTGA. The CDR3 sequence: CASSVNAGDRGETQYF. DNA for the CDR3: TGTGCCAGCAGCGTAAACGCGGGGGACCGGGGAGAGACCCAGTACTTC.

This clone was observed a few times. The rearrangement uses TRBV9 and TRBJ1-3; the D is unclear. Trimming removed 3 bases at V and 4 bases at J, with 11 bases between. The germline V gene has CDR1 SGDLS and CDR2 YYNGEE. There are 14 residues in the CDR3. CDR3 protein: CASSESSRGNTIYF. In nucleotides, the CDR3 is TGTGCCAGCAGCGAAAGCTCCAGGGGAAACACCATATATTTT. The entire variable domain, with the rest obtained from reference TRBV9 and TRBJ1-3, is as follows: DSGVTQTPKHLITATGQRVTLRCSPRSGDLSVYWYQQSLDQGLQFLIQYYNGEERAKGNILERFSAQQFPDLHSELNLSSLELGDSALYFCASSESSRGNTIYFGEGSWLTVV.

The genes are TRBV7-9 and TRBJ1-2; TRBD1 agrees at 7 bases. V was clipped by 5 bases and J by 4 bases; unmatched bases: 4. The germline gives CDR1 SEHNR, CDR2 FQNEAQ (reference sequence). This CDR3 region has 13 residues. The DNA for the CDR3 is TGTGCCAGCAGCCAGACAGGGTTCTATGGCTACACCTTC. The encoded protein is CASSQTGFYGYTF. Using reference TRBV7-9 and TRBJ1-2 for the parts outside the CDR3, the full variable domain is DTGVSQNPRHKITKRGQNVTFRCDPISEHNRLYWYRQTLGQGPEFLTYFQNEAQLEKSRLLSDRFSAERPKGSFSTLEIQRTEQGDSAMYLCASSQTGFYGYTFGSGTRLTVV.

The chain carries TRBV7-8 and TRBJ1-2; a weak D match, TRBD1 (6 bases). V was clipped by 4 bases and J by 3 bases, with 15 bases between them. The CDR3 sequence is 15 residues long. CDR1 and CDR2 from the germline V gene are SGHVS and FQNEAQ. The CDR3 sequence is CASSSISTGYYGYTF. CDR3 nucleotide sequence: TGTGCCAGCAGCTCCATATCCACAGGGTACTATGGCTACACCTTC.

This chain uses TRBV7-8 with TRBJ2-4; D unclear. Germline CDR1 reads SGHVS; CDR2 reads FQNEAQ. This CDR3 has 16 residues. Between the trimmed V and J ends, which lost 5 bases and 0 bases, there was a span of 14 bases. Written as DNA, the CDR3 is TGTGCCAGCAGCCCCTATACTGTTCTAGCCAAAAACATTCAGTACTTC. It specifies CASSPYTVLAKNIQYF.

The J gene is TRBJ1-1, the V gene TRBV6-5, with TRBD1 as a possible D gene (5 bases). Trimming pared 5 bases from V and 1 base from J, leaving 14 bases between. The germline V gene has CDR1 MNHEY and CDR2 SVGAGI. This CDR3 is 15 amino acids long. DNA of the CDR3: TGTGCCAGCAGTCCACTCAGGGTAAAGAACACTGAAGCTTTCTTT. This encodes CASSPLRVKNTEAFF.

The chain couples TRBV5-5 to TRBJ1-1; TRBD1 matches at 10 bases. V shed 1 base and J 7 bases; nucleotides not matched to a gene: 10. The CDR3 contains 16 residues. CDR1 is SGHKS and CDR2 is YYEKEE in the germline V gene (reference sequence). CDR3 in amino acids: CASSLRGQGWIREAFF. The CDR3 bases are TGTGCCAGCAGCTTGAGGGGACAGGGGTGGATACGTGAAGCTTTCTTT.

The rearrangement uses TRBV7-3 and TRBJ2-2; D ambiguous. Germline V gene sequence: CDR1 SGHTA, CDR2 FQGTGA. V lost 5 bases and J lost 1, with 8 bases in between. The CDR3 is made up of 14 amino acids. This CDR3 is CASSTRQNTGELFF. The CDR3 DNA reads TGTGCCAGCAGCACCCGACAGAACACCGGGGAGCTGTTTTTT.

The chain couples TRBV4-3 to TRBJ2-6, with D perhaps TRBD2 (5 bases). The CDR3 consists of 15 residues. In germline, CDR1 is LGHNA, CDR2 YSLEER. The V gene lost 0 bases and the J gene lost 7 bases, with 10 bases spanning the gap. The CDR3 spells CASSQDWRTANVLTF. DNA for the CDR3: TGCGCCAGCAGCCAAGACTGGAGGACTGCCAACGTCCTGACTTTC.

V and J are TRBV6-5 and TRBJ2-3; D perhaps matches TRBD2 (6 bases). The germline CDR1 and CDR2 sequences are MNHEY and SVGAGI. There are 15 residues in the CDR3. The V end was cut by 5 bases, the J end by 3 bases, with 15 bases between. The CDR3 loop reads CASSPGLMGTDTQYF. For the CDR3, the DNA is TGTGCCAGCAGTCCGGGACTCATGGGGACAGATACGCAGTATTTT.

This chain connects TRBV18 to TRBJ2-5, with unresolved D. V lost 5 bases, J lost 1 base, and 5 bases lay in between. Germline V gene sequence: CDR1 KGHSH, CDR2 LQKENI. There are 12 residues in the CDR3. CDR3: CASSAGQETQYF. CDR3 sequence (DNA): TGTGCCAGCTCAGCAGGCCAAGAGACCCAGTACTTC.

This clone has only a few counts. As DNA, the CDR3 is TGCAGCGCTATCCGGGGGAGCAATCAGCCCCAGCATTTT. Encoded protein: CSAIRGSNQPQHF. The V gene is TRBV29-1, the J gene TRBJ1-5; D might be TRBD1 (5 bases). V lost 7 bases, J lost 1 base, and 11 bases lay in between. The CDR3 length is 13 residues. CDR1 is SQVTM, CDR2 ANQGSEA, per germline. Together with reference TRBV29-1 and TRBJ1-5, the CDR3 gives the full variable domain: SAVISQKPSRDICQRGTSLTIQCQVDSQVTMMFWYRQQPGQSLTLIATANQGSEATYESGFVIDKFPISRPNLTFSTLTVSNMSPEDSSIYLCSAIRGSNQPQHFGDGTRLSIL.

CDR3 DNA: TGTGCCAGCAGCATAGCGGTTGGGCAGACCCAGTACTTC. Its translation: CASSIAVGQTQYF. This sequence joins TRBV7-3 and TRBJ2-5, with D possibly being TRBD2 (6 bases). Trimming removed 5 bases from V and 6 bases from J, with 13 bases in between. The length of the CDR3 is 13 residues. Germline V gives CDR1 SGHTA, CDR2 FQGTGA. Full variable domain (rest looked up from reference TRBV7-3 and TRBJ2-5): GAGVSQTPSNKVTEKGKYVELRCDPISGHTALYWYRQSLGQGPEFLIYFQGTGAADDSGLPNDRFFAVRPEGSVSTLKIQRTERGDSAVYLCASSIAVGQTQYFGPGTRLLVL.

V is TRBV7-2 and J is TRBJ1-1; D is unresolved. The V gene lost 7 bases and the J gene lost 1 base, with 10 bases spanning the gap. The germline V gene has CDR1 SGHTA and CDR2 FQGNSA. This CDR3 region has 13 residues. In DNA form, the CDR3 reads TGTGCCAGCAAACCGGACTGGAACACTGAAGCTTTCTTT. It encodes CASKPDWNTEAFF.

This chain connects TRBV18 to TRBJ2-1, with TRBD2 identical over 12 bases. Trimming at V came to 3 bases and at J to 4 bases, leaving 4 bases not matched to a gene. The CDR3 is 16 amino acids. Looked up from germline, CDR1 is KGHSH and CDR2 is LQKENI. In DNA form, the CDR3 reads TGTGCCAGCTCACCCTCTAGCGGGAGGGCTTACAATGAGCAGTTCTTC. Amino acids: CASSPSSGRAYNEQFF.

This clone was found a few times. The rearrangement links TRBV4-1 to TRBJ2-4, with D possibly TRBD2 on 7 matching bases. V lost 0 bases, J lost 1 base, and 13 bases lay in between. The CDR3 contains 17 residues. Germline V gives CDR1 MGHRA, CDR2 YSYEKL. The CDR3, as DNA: TGCGCCAGCAGCCAAGAGGGGGGGCAGGGGGCCAAAAACATTCAGTACTTC. Its translation is CASSQEGGQGAKNIQYF.

This clone came up once. The rearrangement joins TRBV29-1 to TRBJ1-5, with 7 bases matching TRBD1. V trimming: 6 bases; J trimming: 11 bases; junction bases outside the gene matches: 16. CDR1 and CDR2 from the germline V gene are SQVTM and ANQGSEA. The length of the CDR3 is 14 residues. The CDR3 nucleotides are TGCAGCGTCCTTACAGGGGAGTTATTATCGTCCCAGCATTTT. It yields the protein CSVLTGELLSSQHF.

The chain links TRBV6-6 to TRBJ2-5; 9 bases agree with TRBD2. TRBJ2-7 matches the DNA end more closely, so the J call is doubtful. This CDR3 contains 16 residues. Germline values: CDR1 MNHNY, CDR2 SVGAGI (reference sequence). The CDR3 coding sequence is TGTGCCAGCAGTTACGGTGGTAGCGGGGGCCACTACGAGCAGTACTTC. It translates to CASSYGGSGGHYEQYF.

Regarding this clone: The germline gene is not matched at one end of the junction; a read error may be the cause. V gene TRBV7-3 combines with J gene TRBJ1-1; 8 bases fit TRBD1. CDR3 length equals 13 residues. Looked up from germline, CDR1 is SGHTA and CDR2 is FQGTGA. The CDR3 loop is CASSSDRAERASF. CDR3 nucleotides: TGTGCCAGCAGCTCGGACAGGGCGGAGCGGGCTTCCTTT.

This clone was counted a few times. The V and J genes are TRBV28 and TRBJ1-5; 10 nucleotides match TRBD1. V shed 5 bases, J shed 0 bases, and the junction held 1 base outside the gene matches. This CDR3 is built from 15 residues. CDR1 is MDHEN, CDR2 SYDVKM, per germline. CDR3 in DNA: TGTGCCAGCAGTCGACAGGGGGCTAGCAATCAGCCCCAGCATTTT. It is translated as CASSRQGASNQPQHF.

The chain uses TRBV6-5 and TRBJ2-3; 8 bases are a match to TRBD1. V trimming: 7 bases; J trimming: 4 bases; junction bases outside the gene matches: 4. Germline V gives CDR1 MNHEY, CDR2 SVGAGI. The CDR3 contains 13 residues. CDR3 nucleotides: TGTGCCAGCACCAGGACAGGGCCAGATACGCAGTATTTT. Amino acids: CASTRTGPDTQYF.